The text below deals with one T cell receptor (beta chain). These data are taken from a study of blood T cell repertoires in COVID-19. Looking at the study overall: Specimens from acute and convalescent COVID-19 originated in the United States, Italy and Spain. From T cells, B-cell-depleted T cells, or PBMCs came the material, which was cDNA or gDNA.

Original processing methods: The authors estimated nucleated cell counts from reference gene primer amplification. The data were produced by immunoSEQ multiplex PCR, yet TCRdb's version contains in-frame clones alone and is incomplete. V, J and clone size are those of that table, while D and trimming were read from the DNA. The sample includes fewer than 250,000 clones, about 80% of them seen just once. V was shortened by 1 base and J by 3 bases, with 10 bases between the two germline ends. This CDR3 has 15 amino acids. Germline CDR1 reads SGHTA; CDR2 reads FQGNSA. Input material: peripheral blood. This TCR derives from a woman older than 75 with acute or convalescent COVID-19. The chain employs TRBV7-2 and TRBJ1-3, with D unresolved. The CDR3 here is CASSLDQAFGNTIYF. CDR3 nucleotide sequence: TGTGCCAGCAGCTTAGATCAGGCATTTGGAAACACCATATATTTT.